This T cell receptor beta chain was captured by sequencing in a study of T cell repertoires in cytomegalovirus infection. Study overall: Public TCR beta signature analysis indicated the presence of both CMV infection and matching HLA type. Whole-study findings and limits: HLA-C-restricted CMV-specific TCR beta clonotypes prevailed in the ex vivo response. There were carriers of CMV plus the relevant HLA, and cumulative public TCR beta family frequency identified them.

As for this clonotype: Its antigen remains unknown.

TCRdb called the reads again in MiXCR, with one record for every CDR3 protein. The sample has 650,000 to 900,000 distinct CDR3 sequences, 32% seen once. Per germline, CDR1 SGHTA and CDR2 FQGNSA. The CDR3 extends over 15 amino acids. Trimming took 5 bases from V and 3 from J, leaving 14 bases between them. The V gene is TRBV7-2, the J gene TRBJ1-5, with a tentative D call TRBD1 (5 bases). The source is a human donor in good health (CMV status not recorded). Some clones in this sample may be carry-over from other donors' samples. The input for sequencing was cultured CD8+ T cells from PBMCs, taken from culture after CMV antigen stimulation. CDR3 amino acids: CASSASGGDNQPQHF. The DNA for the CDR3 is TGTGCCAGCAGCGCATCGGGAGGGGACAATCAGCCCCAGCATTTT.